These 32 T cell receptor beta chains came from one sample sequenced in a study of blood T cell repertoires in COVID-19. Data came from immunoSEQ multiplex PCR; TCRdb stores just in-frame clones and leaves some out. The sample shows over 60,000 clones, 76% of them seen only once. The sample consisted of peripheral blood. Receptor source: a woman older than 75 with acute or convalescent COVID-19.

This chain joins TRBV5-1 and TRBJ1-6; no firm D call. The V gene's germline CDR1 is SGHRS and CDR2 YFSETQ. V shed 0 bases and J shed 5 bases, with 6 bases lying between them. CDR3 length: 14 residues. The CDR3 sequence: CASSLAQNNSPLHF. CDR3 nucleotide sequence: TGCGCCAGCAGCTTGGCGCAGAATAATTCACCCCTCCACTTT.

This CDR3 reads CACPPGGNTEAFF. CDR3 in DNA: TGTGCCTGTCCCCCAGGGGGGAACACTGAAGCTTTCTTT. The chain uses TRBV30 and TRBJ1-1; 7 bases line up with TRBD1. The CDR3 totals 13 residues. The ends lost 6 bases at V and 1 base at J; junction bases unmatched: 5. Germline assignment: CDR1 GTSNPN and CDR2 SVGIG (reference sequence).

This clone was picked up one time. The chain employs TRBV21-1 and TRBJ1-4; TRBD1 is taken as the D call from the table, unchecked against the DNA. TRBV21-1 counts as a pseudogene. The CDR3 loop spans 17 amino acids. The DNA for the CDR3 is TGTGCCAGCAGCAATGAACAGGGTACCCCAGAAAATGAAAAACTGTTTTTT. Amino acid sequence: CASSNEQGTPENEKLFF.

The chain couples TRBV7-3 to TRBJ2-3; 8 bases line up with TRBD2. CDR3 size: 16 residues. Trimming at V came to 8 bases and at J to 3 bases, leaving 13 bases not matched to a gene. CDR1 is SGHTA and CDR2 is FQGTGA in the germline V gene. The CDR3 bases are TGTGCCAGCTCACTTACCCGAGCGGGAGTGACAGATACGCAGTATTTT. Protein: CASSLTRAGVTDTQYF.

The CDR3 loop reads CATSDPPGLAGGGEQYF. The CDR3 nucleotides are TGTGCCACCAGTGATCCCCCGGGACTAGCGGGAGGAGGCGAGCAGTACTTC. The gene calls are TRBV24-1 and TRBJ2-7; TRBD2 aligns across 15 bases. The CDR3 covers 17 residues. The V gene's germline CDR1 is KGHDR and CDR2 SFDVKD. V shed 3 bases and J 6 bases; nucleotides not matched to a gene: 8.

The genes are TRBV28 and TRBJ1-2, with 7 positions matching TRBD1. V trimming: 10 bases; J trimming: 4 bases; junction bases outside the gene matches: 6. The germline V gene has CDR1 MDHEN and CDR2 SYDVKM. This CDR3 has 12 residues. The CDR3 spells CATGDSSYGYTF. DNA of the CDR3: TGTGCCACCGGGGACAGCAGCTATGGCTACACCTTC.

The chain couples TRBV28 to TRBJ1-5; D is possibly TRBD1 (6 bases). The CDR3 runs 15 residues. The V gene lost 6 bases and the J gene lost 0 bases, with 12 bases spanning the gap. CDR1 is MDHEN, CDR2 SYDVKM, per germline. The CDR3 nucleotides are TGTGCCAGCAGGATGACAGGTAATAGCAATCAGCCCCAGCATTTT. This gives the protein CASRMTGNSNQPQHF.

The chain uses TRBV14 and TRBJ2-1; D may be TRBD1 (6 bases). V lost 3 bases and J lost 6, with 12 bases in between. Germline CDR1 and CDR2: SGHDN and FVKESK. CDR3 length: 14 amino acids. The CDR3 loop reads CASSQATGGNEQFF. The CDR3 DNA follows: TGTGCCAGCAGCCAGGCGACAGGTGGCAATGAGCAGTTCTTC. The full variable domain, with the rest looked up from reference TRBV14 and TRBJ2-1, is EAGVTQFPSHSVIEKGQTVTLRCDPISGHDNLYWYRRVMGKEIKFLLHFVKESKQDESGMPNNRFLAERTGGTYSTLKVQPAELEDSGVYFCASSQATGGNEQFFGPGTRLTVL.

The rearrangement joins TRBV6-6 to TRBJ2-7; 11 nucleotides align to TRBD2. The junction had 4 bases not matched to a gene; V was cut back by 7 bases and J by 2 bases. The CDR3 loop spans 14 amino acids. Germline lookup yields CDR1 MNHNY and CDR2 SVGAGI (reference sequence). CDR3: CASISGRAPYEQYF. In nucleotides, the CDR3 is TGTGCCAGCATTAGCGGGAGGGCCCCCTACGAGCAGTACTTC.

This sequence joins TRBV3-1 (or the pseudogene TRBV3-2) and TRBJ1-4; tentatively, D is TRBD1 (5 bases). V was shortened by 4 bases and J by 0 bases, with 12 bases between the two germline ends. Germline V gives CDR1 LGHDT, CDR2 YNNKEL (reference sequence). The CDR3 runs to 16 residues. In DNA form, the CDR3 reads TGTGCCAGCAGCCCTCCCCCGACAGCAACTAATGAAAAACTGTTTTTT. As protein: CASSPPPTATNEKLFF.

CDR3 residues: CASTGQTKGFEAFF. CDR3 sequence (DNA): TGTGCCAGCACAGGACAGACTAAGGGATTCGAAGCTTTCTTT. This chain joins TRBV28 and TRBJ1-1; a weak D match, TRBD1 (6 bases). Germline lookup yields CDR1 MDHEN and CDR2 SYDVKM. The CDR3 is 14 amino acids. Trimming left V 7 bases short and J 8 bases short, with 20 bases between.

This clone was seen only a few times. This chain uses TRBV10-2 with TRBJ2-2; 10 bases match TRBD2. Germline V gene data show CDR1 as WSHSY and CDR2 as SAAADI. CDR3 size: 17 residues. Trimming took 6 bases from V and 6 from J; bases not matched to a gene: 13. CDR3 region: CASRPGTSVTRAGELFF. CDR3 in DNA: TGCGCCAGCAGACCCGGGACTAGCGTTACGAGAGCCGGGGAGCTGTTTTTT.

This chain joins TRBV29-1 and TRBJ1-1; possible D gene TRBD1, 6 bases. Trimming removed 7 bases at V and 4 bases at J, with 16 bases between. This CDR3 region has 13 residues. Germline V CDR1 and CDR2: SQVTM, ANQGSEA. CDR3 DNA sequence: TGCAGCGCCGATGGGGGCCGGGGCACTGAAGCTTTCTTT. Residues: CSADGGRGTEAFF.

The rearrangement uses TRBV7-2 and TRBJ2-1, with D tentatively TRBD2 (5 bases). Trimming removed 4 bases at V and 11 bases at J, with 18 bases between. Germline V gives CDR1 SGHTA, CDR2 FQGNSA. The CDR3 spans 14 residues. The CDR3 DNA reads TGTGCCAGCAGCTCGGGAAGCGGAGGCGAGAAGCAGTTCTTC. Its translation is CASSSGSGGEKQFF.

This rearrangement joins TRBV19 to TRBJ1-2; 7 bases align to TRBD1. Germline V gene data show CDR1 as LNHDA and CDR2 as SQIVND (reference sequence). J was trimmed by 4 bases and V by 7 bases; bases with no gene match: 12. The CDR3 runs 15 residues. CDR3 loop: CASTPTGSSGYGYTF. The CDR3 nucleotides are TGTGCCAGTACCCCGACAGGGTCTAGTGGCTATGGCTACACCTTC.

This chain joins TRBV7-2 and TRBJ2-7; 13 positions match TRBD2. Germline assignment: CDR1 SGHTA and CDR2 FQGNSA. V dropped 1 base and J dropped 6; count of bases not matched to a gene: 0. The CDR3 length is 14 residues. CDR3 loop: CASSLGTSGSEQYF. The CDR3 DNA reads TGTGCCAGCAGCTTAGGGACTAGCGGGAGCGAGCAGTACTTC.

The rearrangement links TRBV7-3 to TRBJ1-2, with D unresolved. V dropped 7 bases and J dropped 5 bases, with 23 bases sitting between them. The CDR3 is 16 amino acids. Germline V gene lookup returns CDR1 SGHTA and CDR2 FQGTGA. Written as DNA, the CDR3 is TGTGCCAGCACCCTAACACCACACCTCCAGAAATATGGCTACACCTTC. This translates into CASTLTPHLQKYGYTF.

This clone was seen a single time. This chain joins TRBV6-2 or TRBV6-3 and TRBJ1-2; TRBD1 matches at 11 bases. The CDR3 loop spans 15 amino acids. CDR1 is MNHEY, CDR2 SVGEGT, per germline. V shed 4 bases, J shed 2 bases, and the junction held 3 bases outside the gene matches. This CDR3 reads CASSSGQGANYGYTF. CDR3 in DNA: TGTGCCAGCAGTTCCGGACAGGGGGCCAACTATGGCTACACCTTC.

The chain has TRBV5-1 and TRBJ2-7, with D possibly being TRBD2 (5 bases). The length of the CDR3 is 16 residues. Trimming removed 0 bases from V and 4 bases from J, with 17 bases in between. CDR1 is SGHRS, CDR2 YFSETQ, per germline. The chain's CDR3 is CASSLVGSGPGYEQYF. CDR3 nucleotide sequence: TGCGCCAGCAGCTTGGTTGGCAGCGGACCTGGGTACGAGCAGTACTTC. Looking up the rest from reference TRBV5-1 and TRBJ2-7 gives the full variable domain: KAGVTQTPRYLIKTRGQQVTLSCSPISGHRSVSWYQQTPGQGLQFLFEYFSETQRNKGNFPGRFSGRQFSNSRSEMNVSTLELGDSALYLCASSLVGSGPGYEQYFGPGTRLTVT.

This clone was seen more than once but under ten times. This rearrangement joins TRBV5-1 to TRBJ2-5; possible D gene TRBD1, 6 bases. Germline V gene data show CDR1 as SGHRS and CDR2 as YFSETQ. The CDR3 sequence is 17 residues long. V was clipped by 1 base and J by 1 base, with 17 bases between them. CDR3 nucleotide sequence: TGCGCCAGCAGCTTGCGCAGTTCGGACAGACCCCAAGAGACCCAGTACTTC. Protein product: CASSLRSSDRPQETQYF.

A few counts support this clone. V and J are TRBV18 and TRBJ2-7, with no clear D. V gave up 2 bases and J gave up 6 bases, with 8 bases separating them. Germline V gene sequence: CDR1 KGHSH, CDR2 LQKENI. The CDR3 is 12 residues long. The CDR3 nucleotides read TGTGCCAGCTCACCAAGGCCGGGCGAGCAGTACTTC. It translates to CASSPRPGEQYF.

CDR3 amino acids: CASSLGSGLAGVVGNEQFF. The DNA of the CDR3 is TGTGCCAGCAGCTTAGGGAGTGGTCTAGCGGGAGTGGTCGGGAATGAGCAGTTCTTC. The chain joins TRBV7-2 to TRBJ2-1; 10 bases agree with TRBD2. CDR1 is SGHTA, CDR2 FQGNSA, per germline. Trimming cost V 1 base and J 7 bases; bases outside gene matches: 16. The CDR3 extends over 19 amino acids. Combining the CDR3 with reference TRBV7-2 and TRBJ2-1 gives the whole variable domain GAGVSQSPSNKVTEKGKDVELRCDPISGHTALYWYRQSLGQGLEFLIYFQGNSAPDKSGLPSDRFSAERTGGSVSTLTIQRTQQEDSAVYLCASSLGSGLAGVVGNEQFFGPGTRLTVL.

This clone appeared a single time. The rearrangement joins TRBV4-1 to TRBJ2-1; D might be TRBD2 (6 bases). The V end was cut by 0 bases, the J end by 4 bases, with 16 bases between. This CDR3 is 17 amino acids long. Germline values: CDR1 MGHRA, CDR2 YSYEKL. As DNA, the CDR3 is TGCGCCAGCAGCCAAGATCAGGCGGGAACAAGGTACAATGAGCAGTTCTTC. The encoded protein is CASSQDQAGTRYNEQFF.

This clone was recorded once. V gene TRBV6-5 combines with J gene TRBJ2-3; TRBD2 agrees at 13 bases. The CDR3 consists of 15 residues. V lost 6 bases to trimming and J lost 6 bases; unmatched junction nucleotides: 6. Looked up from germline, CDR1 is MNHEY and CDR2 is SVGAGI. DNA for the CDR3: TGTGCCAGCAGCTTTGGACTAGCGGGAGTTGATACGCAGTATTTT. This sequence encodes CASSFGLAGVDTQYF.

The V gene is TRBV7-2, the J gene TRBJ1-3; tentative D call: TRBD1 (5 bases). From germline, CDR1 is SGHTA and CDR2 FQGNSA. With 6 bases removed from V and 6 bases from J, the gap between germline ends came to 15 bases. This CDR3 has 14 residues. This chain's CDR3 is CASRPGGALNTIYF. The CDR3 region has the DNA TGTGCCAGCAGACCAGGAGGGGCACTAAACACCATATATTTT.

This clone was observed once. The chain employs TRBV28 and TRBJ2-2, with 9 bases aligning to TRBD1. V lost 4 bases and J lost 7; bases outside the gene matches: 13. Germline assignment: CDR1 MDHEN and CDR2 SYDVKM. This CDR3 has 17 residues. The CDR3 region is CASSSPAGTGYGGELFF. The CDR3 DNA reads TGTGCCAGCAGTTCGCCGGCCGGGACAGGGTATGGCGGGGAGCTGTTTTTT.

The chain carries TRBV2 and TRBJ1-5; TRBD1 is a possible D gene (6 bases). Trimming shortened V by 2 bases and J by 7 bases, and 12 bases separated the two germline ends. In germline, CDR1 is SNHLY, CDR2 FYNNEI. The CDR3 has 14 amino acids. The chain's CDR3 is CASSERGGGQPQHF. The CDR3 DNA sequence: TGTGCCAGCAGTGAAAGGGGGGGAGGCCAGCCCCAGCATTTT.

This clone has only one observation. The DNA is left out, because the CDR3 cannot be placed on it with certainty; the CDR3 is given as TCRdb lists it. The genes are TRBV28 and TRBJ2-1; the D call in the table, TRBD2, was not verified against the DNA. CDR1 is MDHEN and CDR2 is SYDVKM in the germline V gene. The CDR3 extends over 15 residues, inclusive of both ends. The CDR3 here is CASSSSGNRRAGQFF.

CDR3 in amino acids: CASSRGLAGGNEQYF. Written as DNA, the CDR3 is TGTGCCAGCTCCCGGGGACTAGCGGGAGGGAACGAGCAGTACTTC. This chain links TRBV18 with TRBJ2-7, with 16 positions matching TRBD2. Germline V gene sequence: CDR1 KGHSH, CDR2 LQKENI. CDR3 length equals 15 residues. After removal of 6 bases from V and 5 bases from J, the junction contained 4 bases not matched to a gene.

CDR3 protein: CASNERTSANYGYTF. CDR3 nucleotide sequence: TGTGCCAGCAATGAGCGGACGTCGGCTAACTATGGCTACACCTTC. The genes are TRBV28 and TRBJ1-2; the D is unclear. The CDR3 has 15 amino acids. Looked up from germline, CDR1 is MDHEN and CDR2 is SYDVKM. Trimming removed 7 bases at V and 0 bases at J, with 15 bases between.

The gene calls are TRBV5-1 and TRBJ1-2; D is possibly TRBD1 (5 bases). Germline lookup yields CDR1 SGHRS and CDR2 YFSETQ. The V end was cut by 3 bases, the J end by 6 bases, with 18 bases between. The CDR3 consists of 15 residues. The CDR3 DNA reads as TGCGCCAGCAGCTCTGGACCAGGGCAATGGGATGGCTACACCTTC. It is translated as CASSSGPGQWDGYTF.

The CDR3, as DNA: TGTGCCAGCTCACCTCGGGACTCCTACGAGCAGTACTTC. Encoded protein: CASSPRDSYEQYF. The V call is TRBV18, the J call TRBJ2-7; D might be TRBD2 (5 bases). The germline CDR1 and CDR2 sequences are KGHSH and LQKENI. The V end lost 3 bases, the J end lost 0 bases, and 6 bases lay between the germline ends. The CDR3 totals 13 residues.